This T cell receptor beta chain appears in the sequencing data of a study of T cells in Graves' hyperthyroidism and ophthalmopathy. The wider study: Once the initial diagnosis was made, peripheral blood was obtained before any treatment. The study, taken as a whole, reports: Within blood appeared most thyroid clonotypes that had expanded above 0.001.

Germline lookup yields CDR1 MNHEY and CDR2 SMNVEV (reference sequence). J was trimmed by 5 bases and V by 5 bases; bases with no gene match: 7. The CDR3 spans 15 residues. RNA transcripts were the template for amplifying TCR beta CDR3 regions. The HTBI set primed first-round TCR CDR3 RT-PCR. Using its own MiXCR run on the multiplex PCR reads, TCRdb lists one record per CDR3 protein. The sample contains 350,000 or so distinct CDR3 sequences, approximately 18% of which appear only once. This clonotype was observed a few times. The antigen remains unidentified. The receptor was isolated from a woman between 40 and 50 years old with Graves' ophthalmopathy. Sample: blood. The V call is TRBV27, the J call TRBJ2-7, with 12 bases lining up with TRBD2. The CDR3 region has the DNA TGTGCCAGCAGTAGGAGACTAGCGGGAGCTAACGAGCAGTACTTC. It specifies CASSRRLAGANEQYF.